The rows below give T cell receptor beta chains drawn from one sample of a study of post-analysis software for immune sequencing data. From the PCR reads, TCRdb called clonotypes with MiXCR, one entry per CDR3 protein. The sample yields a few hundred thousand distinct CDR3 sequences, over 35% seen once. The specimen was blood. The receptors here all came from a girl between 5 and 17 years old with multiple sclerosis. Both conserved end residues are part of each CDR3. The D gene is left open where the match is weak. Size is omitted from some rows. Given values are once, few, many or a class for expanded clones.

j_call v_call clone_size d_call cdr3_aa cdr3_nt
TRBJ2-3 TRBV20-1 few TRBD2 CSADTGTTLDTQYF TGCAGTGCTGACACCGGGACTACCCTAGATACGCAGTATTTT
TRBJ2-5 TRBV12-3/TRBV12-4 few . CASSSPGSAFGETQYF TGTGCCAGCAGTTCCCCCGGGTCGGCCTTTGGGGAGACCCAGTACTTC
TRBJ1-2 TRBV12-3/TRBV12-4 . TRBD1 CASSWGQGGYTF TGTGCCAGCAGTTGGGGACAGGGGGGCTACACCTTC
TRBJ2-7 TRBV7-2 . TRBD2 CASSFGLAGLEQYF TGTGCCAGCAGCTTTGGACTAGCGGGACTTGAGCAGTACTTC
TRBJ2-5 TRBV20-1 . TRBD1 CSASDRDRGLETQYF TGCAGTGCTAGCGACCGGGACAGGGGGTTGGAGACCCAGTACTTC
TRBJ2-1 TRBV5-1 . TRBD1 CASSLGQGFDEQFF TGCGCCAGCAGCCTCGGACAGGGTTTCGATGAGCAGTTCTTC
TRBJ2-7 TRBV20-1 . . CNASAPVYEQYF TGCAATGCTAGCGCCCCCGTTTACGAGCAGTACTTC
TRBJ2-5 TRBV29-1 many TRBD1 CSALGQGEETQYF TGCAGCGCATTGGGACAGGGGGAAGAGACCCAGTACTTC
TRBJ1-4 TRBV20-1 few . CSASPREGNEKLFF TGCAGTGCTAGTCCTAGGGAGGGGAATGAAAAACTGTTTTTT
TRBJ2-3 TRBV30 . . CAWRNADRRTDTQYF TGTGCCTGGAGGAATGCGGACAGACGCACAGATACGCAGTATTTT